These 10 T cell receptor beta chains share one sample of origin, sequenced in a study of T cell responses to AZD1222 COVID-19 vaccine (dated by TCRdb to the early 2020s). This specimen's time point label, interpreted: about 28 days (+/-7) after the second vaccine dose. The library relied on the immunoSEQ multiplex PCR assay. TCRdb obtained this table from immuneACCESS and retained in-frame rearrangements with V and J assigned. These tables miss some clones; where compared with another copy, unresolved V genes account for less than half of the shortfall, and the remainder is unexplained. This sample lists just under 150,000 clones; over 85% were detected once. Roughly 1.5% of the sample rests with the top ten. Here the sequenced sample was peripheral blood, taken 28 days after the second AZD1222 dose. The receptors come from an adult who received the AZD1222 COVID-19 vaccine.

V and J are TRBV19 and TRBJ1-2; the match to TRBD1 covers 8 bases. This CDR3 has 13 amino acids. The V gene's germline CDR1 is LNHDA and CDR2 SQIVND (reference sequence). The J segment lost 8 bases and the V segment lost 3 bases, leaving 5 bases of the junction unmatched. Here the CDR3 DNA reads TGTGCCAGTAGTATGGGACAGGTCAACGGCTACACCTTC. Residues: CASSMGQVNGYTF.

The sample holds a few counts of this clone. The CDR3 sequence is CASSEGDRANAELFF. DNA of the CDR3: TGTGCCAGTAGTGAGGGGGATCGCGCGAATGCCGAGCTGTTTTTT. The V and J genes are TRBV19 and TRBJ2-2; maybe TRBD1 (6 bases). CDR1 is LNHDA, CDR2 SQIVND, per germline (reference sequence). The ends were cut back, 5 bases at V and 11 bases at J, with 21 bases in the middle. CDR3 length: 15 amino acids.

This clone was picked up one time. This chain's CDR3 is CARGQGCPKAFF. The CDR3 DNA sequence: TGTGCCAGGGGACAGGGATGCCCTAAAGCTTTCTTT. The chain combines TRBV28 with TRBJ1-1, with 9 bases that match TRBD1. The CDR3 is 12 residues long. CDR1 is MDHEN and CDR2 is SYDVKM in the germline V gene. V gave up 9 bases and J gave up 9 bases; unmatched junction bases: 8.

V usage is TRBV5-4 and J usage is TRBJ2-5, with TRBD1 matching over 9 bases. The V gene end was trimmed by 0 bases and the J gene end by 4 bases; junction bases not matched to a gene: 1. Germline V gives CDR1 SGHNT, CDR2 YYREEE (reference sequence). The CDR3 contains 14 residues. For the CDR3, the DNA is TGTGCCAGCAGCTTGGAGGACAGGGGAGAGACCCAGTACTTC. It codes for CASSLEDRGETQYF.

J is TRBJ2-7 and V is TRBV14; D is perhaps TRBD1 or TRBD2 (7 bases each). The germline V gene has CDR1 SGHDN and CDR2 FVKESK. This CDR3 has 18 amino acids. The germline V and J ends were trimmed by 4 bases and 7 bases, with 29 bases remaining between them. The CDR3 loop is CASSLQTPGLGGFGEQYF. The CDR3 nucleotides read TGTGCCAGCAGCCTACAGACCCCAGGACTAGGGGGCTTTGGGGAGCAGTACTTC.

The chain links TRBV29-1 to TRBJ1-1; perhaps TRBD1 as D (5 bases). With 6 bases removed from V and 3 bases from J, the gap between germline ends came to 14 bases. CDR1 SQVTM and CDR2 ANQGSEA come from the germline V gene. This CDR3 contains 13 residues. The CDR3 sequence is CSVDIQGDTEAFF. The CDR3 DNA sequence: TGCAGCGTGGACATCCAAGGGGACACTGAAGCTTTCTTT.

The rearrangement links TRBV12-5 to TRBJ2-1; a possible D gene is TRBD2 (6 bases). V shed 7 bases and J shed 6 bases, with 13 bases lying between them. This CDR3 spans 13 amino acids. Germline CDR1 is LGHNT and CDR2 is FRNRAP. The CDR3 loop is CASAGLRVNEQFF. CDR3 nucleotide sequence: TGTGCTAGTGCGGGACTCCGGGTCAATGAGCAGTTCTTC.

This clone was found once. This chain uses TRBV28 with TRBJ1-6; D not certain. The CDR3 is made up of 16 amino acids. Trimming stripped 5 bases from V and 6 bases from J, with 17 bases between. From germline, CDR1 is MDHEN and CDR2 SYDVKM. In nucleotides, the CDR3 is TGTGCCAGCAGTCCCCCCTCGACGGGGTCTAATTCACCCCTCCACTTT. It translates to CASSPPSTGSNSPLHF.

The chain combines TRBV6-5 with TRBJ1-1; TRBD1 might be the D (6 bases). Trimming shortened V by 5 bases and J by 4 bases, and 17 bases separated the two germline ends. Looked up from germline, CDR1 is MNHEY and CDR2 is SVGAGI. This CDR3 has 15 residues. The CDR3 DNA is TGTGCCAGCAGTCCATTGATAGGGGGGAGCACTGAAGCTTTCTTT. Translation gives CASSPLIGGSTEAFF.

The chain carries TRBV7-6 and TRBJ2-2; D is unresolved. This CDR3 spans 11 amino acids. CDR1 is SGHVS, CDR2 FNYEAQ, per germline. The germline V and J ends were trimmed by 7 bases and 6 bases, with 6 bases remaining between them. CDR3 amino acids: CASTVAGELFF. DNA for the CDR3: TGTGCCAGCACCGTTGCCGGGGAGCTGTTTTTT.